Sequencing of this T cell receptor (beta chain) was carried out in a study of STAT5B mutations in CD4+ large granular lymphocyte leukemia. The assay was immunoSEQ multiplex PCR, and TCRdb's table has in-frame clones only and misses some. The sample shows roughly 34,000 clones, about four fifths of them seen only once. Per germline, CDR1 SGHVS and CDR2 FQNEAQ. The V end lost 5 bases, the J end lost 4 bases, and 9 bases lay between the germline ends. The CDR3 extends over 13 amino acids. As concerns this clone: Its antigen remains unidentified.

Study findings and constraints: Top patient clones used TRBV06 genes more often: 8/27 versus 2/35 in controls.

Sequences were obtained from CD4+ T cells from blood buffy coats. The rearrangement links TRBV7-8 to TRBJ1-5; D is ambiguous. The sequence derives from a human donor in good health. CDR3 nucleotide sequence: TGTGCCAGCAGCCTAAGGGAAAATCAGCCCCAGCATTTT. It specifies CASSLRENQPQHF. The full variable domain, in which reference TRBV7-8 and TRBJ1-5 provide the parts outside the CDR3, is GAGVSQSPRYKVAKRGQDVALRCDPISGHVSLFWYQQALGQGPEFLTYFQNEAQLDKSGLPSDRFFAERPEGSVSTLKIQRTQQEDSAVYLCASSLRENQPQHFGDGTRLSIL.